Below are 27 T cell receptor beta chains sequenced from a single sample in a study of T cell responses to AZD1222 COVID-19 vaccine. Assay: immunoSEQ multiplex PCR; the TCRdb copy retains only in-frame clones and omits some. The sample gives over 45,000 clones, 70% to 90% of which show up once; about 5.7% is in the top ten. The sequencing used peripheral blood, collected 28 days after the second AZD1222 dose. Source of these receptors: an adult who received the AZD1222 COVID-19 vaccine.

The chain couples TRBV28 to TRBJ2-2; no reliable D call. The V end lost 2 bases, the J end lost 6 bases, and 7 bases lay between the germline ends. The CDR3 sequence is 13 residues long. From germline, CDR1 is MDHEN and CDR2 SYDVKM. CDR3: CASSLVGAGELFF. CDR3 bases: TGTGCCAGCAGTTTAGTAGGAGCCGGGGAGCTGTTTTTT.

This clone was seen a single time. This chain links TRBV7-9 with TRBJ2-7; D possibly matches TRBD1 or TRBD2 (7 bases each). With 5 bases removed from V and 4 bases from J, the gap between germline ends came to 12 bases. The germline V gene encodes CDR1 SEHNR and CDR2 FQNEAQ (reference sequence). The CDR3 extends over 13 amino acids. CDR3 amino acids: CASSRQGGYEQYF. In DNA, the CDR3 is TGTGCCAGCAGCCGTCAGGGGGGGTACGAGCAGTACTTC.

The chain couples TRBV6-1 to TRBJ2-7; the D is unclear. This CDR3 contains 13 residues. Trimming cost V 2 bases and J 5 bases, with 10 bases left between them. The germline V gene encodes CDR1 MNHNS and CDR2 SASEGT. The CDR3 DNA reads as TGTGCCAGCAGTGAATGGTCGTCGGACGAGCAGTACTTC. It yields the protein CASSEWSSDEQYF.

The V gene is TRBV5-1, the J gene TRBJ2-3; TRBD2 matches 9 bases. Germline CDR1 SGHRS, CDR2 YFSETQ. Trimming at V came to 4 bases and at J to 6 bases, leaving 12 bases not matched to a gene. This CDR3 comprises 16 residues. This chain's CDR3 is CASSAGSGGFLDTQYF. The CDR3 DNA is TGCGCCAGCAGCGCGGGAAGCGGGGGGTTTCTTGATACGCAGTATTTT.

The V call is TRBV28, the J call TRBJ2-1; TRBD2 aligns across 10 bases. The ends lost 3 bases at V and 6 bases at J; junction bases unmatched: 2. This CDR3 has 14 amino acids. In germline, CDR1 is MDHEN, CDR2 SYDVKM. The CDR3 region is CASSFPSGSNEQFF. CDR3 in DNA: TGTGCCAGCAGTTTCCCTAGCGGGAGCAATGAGCAGTTCTTC. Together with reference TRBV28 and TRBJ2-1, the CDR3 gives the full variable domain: DVKVTQSSRYLVKRTGEKVFLECVQDMDHENMFWYRQDPGLGLRLIYFSYDVKMKEKGDIPEGYSVSREKKERFSLILESASTNQTSMYLCASSFPSGSNEQFFGPGTRLTVL.

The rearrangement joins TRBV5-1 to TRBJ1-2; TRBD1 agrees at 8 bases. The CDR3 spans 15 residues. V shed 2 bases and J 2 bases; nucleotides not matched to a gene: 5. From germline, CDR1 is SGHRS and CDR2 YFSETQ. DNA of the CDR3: TGCGCCAGCAGCTTAAACACAGGGGGGAACTATGGCTACACCTTC. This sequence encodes CASSLNTGGNYGYTF.

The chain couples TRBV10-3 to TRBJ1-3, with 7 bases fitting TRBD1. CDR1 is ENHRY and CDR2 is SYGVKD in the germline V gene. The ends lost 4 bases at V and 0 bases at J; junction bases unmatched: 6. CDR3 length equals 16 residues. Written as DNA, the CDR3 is TGTGCCATCAGTGCAAGCCGGGACAGCTCTGGAAACACCATATATTTT. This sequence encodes CAISASRDSSGNTIYF.

The CDR3 coding sequence is TGTGCCAGCAGCGTACGGGGGGGACCGACTAATGAAAAACTGTTTTTT. It is translated as CASSVRGGPTNEKLFF. This rearrangement joins TRBV9 to TRBJ1-4; tentatively, D is TRBD1 (5 bases). CDR1 is SGDLS and CDR2 is YYNGEE in the germline V gene. Trimming removed 1 base at V and 2 bases at J, with 12 bases between. This CDR3 is 16 amino acids long.

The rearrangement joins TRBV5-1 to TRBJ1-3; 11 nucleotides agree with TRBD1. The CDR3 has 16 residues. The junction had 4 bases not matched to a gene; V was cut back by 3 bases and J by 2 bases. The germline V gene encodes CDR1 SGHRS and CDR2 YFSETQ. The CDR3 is CASSSGTGGPGNTIYF. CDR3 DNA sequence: TGCGCCAGCAGCTCCGGGACAGGGGGACCTGGAAACACCATATATTTT.

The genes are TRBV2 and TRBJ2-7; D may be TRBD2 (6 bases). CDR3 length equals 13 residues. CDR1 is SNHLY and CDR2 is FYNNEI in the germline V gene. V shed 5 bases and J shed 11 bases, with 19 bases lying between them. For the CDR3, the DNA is TGTGCCAGCAGTCCCCGGGGGACTGCCTGGGAGTACTTC. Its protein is CASSPRGTAWEYF.

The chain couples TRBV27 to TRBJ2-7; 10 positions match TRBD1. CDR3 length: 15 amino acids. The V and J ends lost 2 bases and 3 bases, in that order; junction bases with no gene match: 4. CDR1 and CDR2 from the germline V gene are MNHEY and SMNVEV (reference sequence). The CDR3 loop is CASSLGRTGGYEQYF. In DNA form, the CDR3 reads TGTGCCAGCAGTTTAGGGCGGACAGGGGGCTACGAGCAGTACTTC.

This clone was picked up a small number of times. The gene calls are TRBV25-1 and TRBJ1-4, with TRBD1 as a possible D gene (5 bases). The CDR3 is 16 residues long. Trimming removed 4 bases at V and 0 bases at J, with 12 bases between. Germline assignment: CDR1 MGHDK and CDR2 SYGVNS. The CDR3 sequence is CASSASRGTTNEKLFF. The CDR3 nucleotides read TGTGCCAGCAGTGCAAGTAGGGGAACAACTAATGAAAAACTGTTTTTT.

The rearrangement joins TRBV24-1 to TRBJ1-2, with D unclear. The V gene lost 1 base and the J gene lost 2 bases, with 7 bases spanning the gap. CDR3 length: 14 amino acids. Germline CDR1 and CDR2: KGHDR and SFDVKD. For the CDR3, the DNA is TGTGCCACCAGTGATTTTGGGTTAAACTATGGCTACACCTTC. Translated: CATSDFGLNYGYTF.

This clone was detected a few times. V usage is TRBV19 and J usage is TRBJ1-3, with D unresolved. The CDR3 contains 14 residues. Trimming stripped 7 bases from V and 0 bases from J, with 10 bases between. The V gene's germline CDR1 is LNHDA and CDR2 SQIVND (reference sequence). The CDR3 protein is CASNPRFSGNTIYF. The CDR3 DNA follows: TGTGCCAGTAATCCGAGGTTCTCTGGAAACACCATATATTTT.

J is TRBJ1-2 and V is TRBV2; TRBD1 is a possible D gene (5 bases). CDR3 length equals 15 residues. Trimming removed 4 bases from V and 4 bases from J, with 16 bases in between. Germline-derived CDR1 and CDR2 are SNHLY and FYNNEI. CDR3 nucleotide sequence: TGTGCCAGCAGTGTTTCGGGGGTCGGCGGCTATGGCTACACCTTC. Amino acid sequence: CASSVSGVGGYGYTF.

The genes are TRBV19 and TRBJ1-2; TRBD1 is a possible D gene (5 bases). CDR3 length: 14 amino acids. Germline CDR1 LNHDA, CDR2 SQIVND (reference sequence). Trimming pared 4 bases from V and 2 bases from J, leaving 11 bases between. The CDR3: CASSNSGGNYGYTF. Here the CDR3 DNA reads TGTGCCAGTAGTAATTCCGGGGGGAACTATGGCTACACCTTC.

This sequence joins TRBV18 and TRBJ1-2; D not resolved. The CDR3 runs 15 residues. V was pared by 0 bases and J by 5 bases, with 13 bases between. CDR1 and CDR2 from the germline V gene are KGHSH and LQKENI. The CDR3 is CASSPPGPYEYGYTF. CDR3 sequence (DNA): TGTGCCAGCTCACCACCCGGGCCCTACGAGTATGGCTACACCTTC.

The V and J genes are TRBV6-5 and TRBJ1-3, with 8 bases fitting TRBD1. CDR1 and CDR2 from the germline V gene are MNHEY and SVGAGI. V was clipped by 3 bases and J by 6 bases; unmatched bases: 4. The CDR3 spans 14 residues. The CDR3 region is CASSYLQGENTIYF. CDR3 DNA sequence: TGTGCCAGCAGTTATCTACAGGGGGAAAACACCATATATTTT.

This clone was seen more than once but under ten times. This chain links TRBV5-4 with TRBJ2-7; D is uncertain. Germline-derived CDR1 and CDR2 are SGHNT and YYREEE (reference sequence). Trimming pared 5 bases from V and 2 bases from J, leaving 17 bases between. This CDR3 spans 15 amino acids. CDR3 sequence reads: CASSSTGPLAYEQYF. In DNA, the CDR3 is TGTGCCAGCAGTAGCACCGGACCTTTGGCCTACGAGCAGTACTTC.

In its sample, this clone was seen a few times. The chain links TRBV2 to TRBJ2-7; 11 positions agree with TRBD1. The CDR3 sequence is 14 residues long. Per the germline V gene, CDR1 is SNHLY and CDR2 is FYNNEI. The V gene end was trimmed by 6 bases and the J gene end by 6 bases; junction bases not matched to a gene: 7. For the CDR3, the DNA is TGTGCCAGCAGAGAAAGGACAGGGGGCCCCGAGCAGTACTTC. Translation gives CASRERTGGPEQYF.

The DNA of the CDR3 is TGTGCCAGCAGCATCTCAAGGAGCTCCTACGAGCAGTACTTC. This gives the protein CASSISRSSYEQYF. The gene calls are TRBV7-9 and TRBJ2-7; D uncertain. The germline V gene has CDR1 SEHNR and CDR2 FQNEAQ (reference sequence). CDR3 length: 14 residues. V was shortened by 5 bases and J by 0 bases, with 11 bases between the two germline ends. Complete variable domain (other parts from reference TRBV7-9 and TRBJ2-7): DTGVSQNPRHKITKRGQNVTFRCDPISEHNRLYWYRQTLGQGPEFLTYFQNEAQLEKSRLLSDRFSAERPKGSFSTLEIQRTEQGDSAMYLCASSISRSSYEQYFGPGTRLTVT.

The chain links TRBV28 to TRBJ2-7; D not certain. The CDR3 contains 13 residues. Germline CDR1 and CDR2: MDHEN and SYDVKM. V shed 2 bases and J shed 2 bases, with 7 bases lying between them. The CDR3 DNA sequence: TGTGCCAGCAGTTTAGGGGAAACCTACGAGCAGTACTTC. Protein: CASSLGETYEQYF.

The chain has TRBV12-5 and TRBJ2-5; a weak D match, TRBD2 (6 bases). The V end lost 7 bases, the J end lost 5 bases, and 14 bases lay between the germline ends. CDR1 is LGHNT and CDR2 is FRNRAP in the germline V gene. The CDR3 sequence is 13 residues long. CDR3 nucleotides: TGTGCTAGTGCCATCGGGGGAAGCGAGACCCAGTACTTC. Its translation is CASAIGGSETQYF.

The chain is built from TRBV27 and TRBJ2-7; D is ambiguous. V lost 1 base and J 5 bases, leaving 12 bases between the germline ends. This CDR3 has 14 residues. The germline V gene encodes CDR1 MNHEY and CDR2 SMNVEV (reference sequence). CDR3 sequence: CASSLFGPSNEQYF. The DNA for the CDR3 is TGTGCCAGCAGTTTATTCGGGCCTAGTAACGAGCAGTACTTC.

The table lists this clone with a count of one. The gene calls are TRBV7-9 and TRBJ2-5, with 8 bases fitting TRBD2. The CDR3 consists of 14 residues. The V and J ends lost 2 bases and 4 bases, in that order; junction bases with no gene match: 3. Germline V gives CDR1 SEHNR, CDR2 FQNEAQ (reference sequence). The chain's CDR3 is CASSLRAGAETQYF. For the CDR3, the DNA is TGTGCCAGCAGCTTACGAGCGGGGGCAGAGACCCAGTACTTC.

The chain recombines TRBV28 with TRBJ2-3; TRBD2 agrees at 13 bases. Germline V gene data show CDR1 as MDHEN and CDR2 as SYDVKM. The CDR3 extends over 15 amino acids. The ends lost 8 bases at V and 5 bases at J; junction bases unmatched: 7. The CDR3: CASVRTSGSQDTQYF. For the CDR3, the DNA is TGTGCCAGCGTTCGGACTAGCGGGAGTCAAGATACGCAGTATTTT.

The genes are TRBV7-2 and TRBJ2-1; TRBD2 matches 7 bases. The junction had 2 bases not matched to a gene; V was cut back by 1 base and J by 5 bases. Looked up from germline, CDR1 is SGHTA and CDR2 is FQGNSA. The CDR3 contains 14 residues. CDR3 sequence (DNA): TGTGCCAGCAGCTTAGGACTAGCAAACAATGAGCAGTTCTTC. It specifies CASSLGLANNEQFF.